The 18 T cell receptor beta chains presented below share a single source sample, sequenced in a study of blood T cell repertoires in COVID-19. The method was immunoSEQ multiplex PCR; TCRdb's version includes in-frame clones alone and lacks a portion of them. Among roughly 350,000 clones listed, 80% to 95% were seen once. The sample consisted of PBMCs or T cells enriched from blood (not recorded which). These receptors originate from a woman aged 25 to 39 who had recovered from COVID-19.

J is TRBJ1-2 and V is TRBV6-5; D is unresolved. The V and J ends lost 6 bases and 2 bases respectively, with 13 bases between them. Per the germline V gene, CDR1 is MNHEY and CDR2 is SVGAGI. The CDR3 is made up of 14 amino acids. CDR3 region: CASRNNGVNYGYTF. In DNA form, the CDR3 reads TGTGCCAGCAGAAATAACGGGGTAAACTATGGCTACACCTTC.

This chain joins TRBV5-8 and TRBJ2-5; 9 bases are shared with TRBD1. The CDR3 length is 14 residues. V was pared by 2 bases and J by 5 bases, with 4 bases of the junction left unmatched. CDR1 SGHTS and CDR2 YDEGEE come from the germline V gene. DNA of the CDR3: TGTGCCAGCAGCTTCGACAGGGGGGGGGAGACCCAGTACTTC. Translation gives CASSFDRGGETQYF.

V gene TRBV27 combines with J gene TRBJ2-2; 14 bases line up with TRBD2. Germline assignment: CDR1 MNHEY and CDR2 SMNVEV (reference sequence). The CDR3 spans 21 residues. Trimming took 5 bases from V and 5 from J; bases not matched to a gene: 19. DNA of the CDR3: TGTGCCAGCAGTCAATTTGACCAACGACTAGCGGGGGGGCCGCGGACCGGGGAGCTGTTTTTT. Translated, it gives CASSQFDQRLAGGPRTGELFF.

The J gene is TRBJ2-7, the V gene TRBV7-9; the D gene is possibly TRBD1 (5 bases). V was shortened by 5 bases and J by 3 bases, with 20 bases between the two germline ends. This CDR3 has 16 amino acids. Germline CDR1 and CDR2: SEHNR and FQNEAQ (reference sequence). CDR3 sequence: CASSLIFRGSSYEQYF. Here the CDR3 DNA reads TGTGCCAGCAGCCTGATCTTTAGGGGTTCGAGCTACGAGCAGTACTTC.

This rearrangement joins TRBV11-2 to TRBJ1-2; 9 bases are a match to TRBD1. CDR3 length: 13 residues. The germline CDR1 and CDR2 sequences are SGHAT and FQNNGV. Trimming removed 4 bases from V and 5 bases from J; junction bases left unmatched: 2. The CDR3 DNA reads TGTGCCAGCAGCTCGGGACAGGGATATGGCTACACCTTC. Translating gives CASSSGQGYGYTF.

The J gene is TRBJ1-1, the V gene TRBV27; 7 nucleotides match TRBD1. The trim removed 7 bases at V and 6 bases at J, leaving 5 bases unmatched. Germline V gives CDR1 MNHEY, CDR2 SMNVEV (reference sequence). This CDR3 region has 12 residues. CDR3 region: CASKGGWAEAFF. CDR3 nucleotides: TGTGCCAGCAAAGGGGGCTGGGCTGAAGCTTTCTTT.

The chain carries TRBV5-4 and TRBJ2-7; D unclear. Trimming removed 2 bases at V and 0 bases at J, with 6 bases between. The CDR3 spans 13 residues. Germline loops: CDR1 SGHNT, CDR2 YYREEE (reference sequence). CDR3 DNA: TGTGCCAGCAGCTTTCCTACCTCCTACGAGCAGTACTTC. Its protein is CASSFPTSYEQYF.

DNA for the CDR3: TGTGCCAGCAGTTCGCCGGGACAAGTCTATGGCTACACCTTC. It encodes CASSSPGQVYGYTF. The genes are TRBV5-4 and TRBJ1-2; maybe TRBD1 (6 bases). Germline V lookup: CDR1 SGHNT, CDR2 YYREEE (reference sequence). The CDR3 extends over 14 amino acids. Between the trimmed V and J ends, which lost 5 bases and 4 bases, there was a span of 15 bases.

The chain recombines TRBV5-1 with TRBJ2-1; 8 bases are a match to TRBD2. With 4 bases clipped from V and 4 bases from J, the junction kept 10 bases outside the gene matches. Germline CDR1 is SGHRS and CDR2 is YFSETQ. The CDR3 spans 16 residues. Written as DNA, the CDR3 is TGCGCCAGCAGCAATCTAGCGGGCTCTAGGTACAATGAGCAGTTCTTC. Its translation: CASSNLAGSRYNEQFF.

This chain connects TRBV5-1 to TRBJ1-2, with TRBD1 matching 8 bases. The CDR3 has 16 amino acids. CDR1 and CDR2 from the germline V gene are SGHRS and YFSETQ. The V and J ends lost 4 bases and 0 bases, in that order; junction bases with no gene match: 8. The CDR3 DNA reads TGCGCCAGCAGCCTTACCGGGACAGGTACTAACTATGGCTACACCTTC. It codes for CASSLTGTGTNYGYTF. Based on the CDR3 plus reference TRBV5-1 and TRBJ1-2, the full variable domain is KAGVTQTPRYLIKTRGQQVTLSCSPISGHRSVSWYQQTPGQGLQFLFEYFSETQRNKGNFPGRFSGRQFSNSRSEMNVSTLELGDSALYLCASSLTGTGTNYGYTFGSGTRLTVV.

This chain connects TRBV27 to TRBJ2-1, with TRBD2 identical over 9 bases. The CDR3 consists of 16 residues. V shed 5 bases, J shed 5 bases, and the junction held 10 bases outside the gene matches. Germline V CDR1 and CDR2: MNHEY, SMNVEV (reference sequence). The chain's CDR3 is CASSIPGLALHNEQFF. In nucleotides, the CDR3 is TGTGCCAGCAGTATACCCGGACTAGCGCTCCACAATGAGCAGTTCTTC.

A single count supports this clone. The chain has TRBV11-1 and TRBJ2-5, with 8 bases identical to TRBD2. The CDR3 consists of 16 residues. V shed 4 bases and J 0 bases; nucleotides not matched to a gene: 7. Germline-derived CDR1 and CDR2 are SGHAT and FQDESV (reference sequence). The CDR3 bases are TGTGCCAGCAGCTCCGGAGGTAGCGGGAACCAAGAGACCCAGTACTTC. Protein: CASSSGGSGNQETQYF.

DNA for the CDR3: TGTGCCAGCAGCCCCGGGGAGGGGGTTGAAGCTTTCTTT. It translates to CASSPGEGVEAFF. The rearrangement links TRBV4-2 to TRBJ1-1, with D possibly matching TRBD1 (6 bases). The CDR3 length is 13 residues. Trimming removed 4 bases from V and 7 bases from J, with 13 bases in between. Germline V gives CDR1 LGHNA, CDR2 YNFKEQ.

The chain carries TRBV2 and TRBJ1-4; TRBD1 aligns across 9 bases. Germline CDR1 is SNHLY and CDR2 is FYNNEI. Trimming at V came to 6 bases and at J to 8 bases, leaving 4 bases not matched to a gene. The CDR3 length is 13 residues. DNA of the CDR3: TGTGCCAGCAGCCCGACAGGGGGGGAAAAACTGTTTTTT. Its protein product is CASSPTGGEKLFF. Supplemented by reference TRBV2 and TRBJ1-4, the full variable domain reads EPEVTQTPSHQVTQMGQEVILRCVPISNHLYFYWYRQILGQKVEFLVSFYNNEISEKSEIFDDQFSVERPDGSNFTLKIRSTKLEDSAMYFCASSPTGGEKLFFGSGTQLSVL.

In its sample, this clone was seen a few times. The chain is built from TRBV28 and TRBJ1-1, with D tentatively TRBD1 (5 bases). There are 13 residues in the CDR3. Trimming cost V 7 bases and J 5 bases, with 14 bases left between them. Germline-derived CDR1 and CDR2 are MDHEN and SYDVKM. Written as DNA, the CDR3 is TGTGCCAGCACCAAGCTAGGGGTAACTGAAGCTTTCTTT. Its protein product is CASTKLGVTEAFF.

This clone was counted only a few times. The V call is TRBV27, the J call TRBJ2-1, with TRBD2 matching 7 bases. CDR1 and CDR2 from the germline V gene are MNHEY and SMNVEV (reference sequence). Trimming removed 2 bases from V and 7 bases from J; junction bases left unmatched: 11. The CDR3 extends over 16 amino acids. CDR3 sequence (DNA): TGTGCCAGCAGTTTACCCCTAGGTGGGGGGGGGAATGAGCAGTTCTTC. Protein sequence: CASSLPLGGGGNEQFF.

CDR3 nucleotides: TGCGCCAGCAGCCAGAGCCTAGGCAGGGACAGAACCACCGGAAACGCTGAAGCTTTCTTT. Its translation: CASSQSLGRDRTTGNAEAFF. The chain links TRBV4-3 to TRBJ1-1; 7 bases line up with TRBD1. CDR1 is LGHNA, CDR2 YSLEER, per germline. There are 20 residues in the CDR3. V lost 3 bases and J lost 6; bases outside the gene matches: 25.

The chain uses TRBV25-1 and TRBJ2-5; 9 bases match TRBD2. CDR1 MGHDK and CDR2 SYGVNS come from the germline V gene. There are 15 residues in the CDR3. V dropped 1 base and J dropped 3; count of bases not matched to a gene: 3. The CDR3 spells CASSELASGKETQYF. Written as DNA, the CDR3 is TGTGCCAGCAGTGAATTGGCTAGCGGGAAAGAGACCCAGTACTTC.